Each of the 27 T cell receptor beta chains below was sequenced from the same sample in a study of cytomegalovirus exposure and HLA in healthy donors. The PCR was carried out with 60 Vbeta primers and 13 Jbeta primers. The data were produced by immunoSEQ multiplex PCR, yet TCRdb's version contains in-frame clones alone and is incomplete. The sample has fewer than 350,000 clones; over 85% are singletons. The sample was PBMCs. The source is a woman aged 18-29 years in good health and CMV-seronegative.

The genes are TRBV27 and TRBJ1-2, with a possible D match to TRBD1 (6 bases). The CDR3 length is 13 residues. The germline V gene has CDR1 MNHEY and CDR2 SMNVEV (reference sequence). Trimming pared 0 bases from V and 8 bases from J, leaving 10 bases between. The CDR3 DNA sequence: TGTGCCAGCAGTTTATCTCACGGACAGGGCTACACCTTC. Its protein is CASSLSHGQGYTF.

The chain is built from TRBV9 and TRBJ2-7, with 8 positions matching TRBD2. The V gene's germline CDR1 is SGDLS and CDR2 YYNGEE. The CDR3 runs to 15 residues. Trimming took 0 bases from V and 3 from J; bases not matched to a gene: 5. CDR3 in amino acids: CASSVAAGVVYEQYF. In nucleotides, the CDR3 is TGTGCCAGCAGCGTAGCAGCGGGGGTCGTCTACGAGCAGTACTTC.

The chain links TRBV1 to TRBJ2-5; the DNA was not compared with TRBD2, the D call given in the table. TRBV1 is a listed pseudogene. This CDR3 is 17 amino acids long. The CDR3 DNA sequence: TGCACCAGCAGCCAAGATGGTGGCGGGGGTTACCAAGAGACCCAGTACTTC. Translation gives CTSSQDGGGGYQETQYF.

A few counts support this clone. CDR3 residues: CASSDPTGKNEQFF. Written as DNA, the CDR3 is TGTGCCAGCTCAGACCCGACAGGGAAGAATGAGCAGTTCTTC. The gene calls are TRBV18 and TRBJ2-1, with 7 bases identical to TRBD1. The CDR3 covers 14 residues. Trimming cost V 5 bases and J 7 bases; bases outside gene matches: 8. CDR1 and CDR2 from the germline V gene are KGHSH and LQKENI.

The chain has TRBV10-3 and TRBJ2-4; perhaps TRBD2 as D (5 bases). This CDR3 is 13 amino acids long. The V and J ends lost 3 bases and 8 bases respectively, with 11 bases between them. In germline, CDR1 is ENHRY, CDR2 SYGVKD. The CDR3 DNA follows: TGTGCCATCAGTGAAGAGGAGGAGGACATTCAGTACTTC. As protein: CAISEEEEDIQYF.

This clone has just one count. The chain carries TRBV9 and TRBJ2-6, with TRBD2 identical over 11 bases. Germline V gene data show CDR1 as SGDLS and CDR2 as YYNGEE. Trimming cost V 4 bases and J 0 bases; bases outside gene matches: 12. CDR3 length: 20 residues. The CDR3 sequence is CASSQDPPSGGPSGANVLTF. CDR3 nucleotides: TGTGCCAGCAGCCAAGACCCACCTAGCGGGGGGCCCTCTGGGGCCAACGTCCTGACTTTC.

In this sample, this clone turned up a few times. The chain uses TRBV6-5 and TRBJ2-7; possibly TRBD2 for D (5 bases). Trimming removed 4 bases from V and 3 bases from J, with 10 bases in between. CDR1 and CDR2 from the germline V gene are MNHEY and SVGAGI. The CDR3 is made up of 13 amino acids. CDR3: CASSSGILYEQYF. The CDR3 DNA follows: TGTGCCAGCAGTTCCGGGATTCTCTACGAGCAGTACTTC.

The chain combines TRBV19 with TRBJ2-1; 10 nucleotides align to TRBD1. This CDR3 contains 12 residues. Trimming removed 10 bases from V and 8 bases from J; junction bases left unmatched: 5. The V gene's germline CDR1 is LNHDA and CDR2 SQIVND (reference sequence). CDR3 residues: CATSDRGDEQFF. CDR3 DNA: TGTGCCACTTCGGACAGGGGGGATGAGCAGTTCTTC.

Notes on this clone: Mismatch with germline at one junction end may stem from a read error. J is TRBJ1-1 and V is TRBV7-9, with D maybe TRBD1 (6 bases). The CDR3 has 16 residues. Germline loops: CDR1 SEHNR, CDR2 FQNEAQ (reference sequence). For the CDR3, the DNA is TGTTCCAGCAGCTTAGCCTTACAGGGAGTCTGCACTGAAGCTTTCTTT. This translates into CSSSLALQGVCTEAFF.

The V call is TRBV11-2, the J call TRBJ2-1; tentative D call: TRBD2 (6 bases). Per the germline V gene, CDR1 is SGHAT and CDR2 is FQNNGV. This CDR3 comprises 13 residues. The ends were cut back, 5 bases at V and 7 bases at J, with 12 bases in the middle. The CDR3 protein is CASSGGTGNEQFF. DNA for the CDR3: TGTGCCAGCAGCGGCGGGACGGGTAATGAGCAGTTCTTC.

The chain uses TRBV11-2 and TRBJ1-1; D gene unclear. Deletions cut 5 bases from V and 4 bases from J, with 26 bases between. The CDR3 has 18 amino acids. Per germline, CDR1 SGHAT and CDR2 FQNNGV. The CDR3 nucleotides read TGTGCCAGCAGCGCTGCCGGGGTATTTAGTAGACGGGGCACTGAAGCTTTCTTT. This gives the protein CASSAAGVFSRRGTEAFF.

This clone has just a few counts. A read error is the likely source, as a far larger clone sits one nucleotide away. This chain links TRBV6-5 with TRBJ1-2; D possibly corresponds to TRBD1 (6 bases). Germline values: CDR1 MNHEY, CDR2 SVGAGI. The CDR3 length is 13 residues. The CDR3 DNA follows: TGTGCCAGCAGCGACAGGACCAACTATGGCTACTCCTTC. Translating gives CASSDRTNYGYSF.

This clone came up a few times. This chain joins TRBV7-9 and TRBJ1-1; D possibly corresponds to TRBD1 (6 bases). With 3 bases removed from V and 6 bases from J, the gap between germline ends came to 11 bases. CDR1 is SEHNR and CDR2 is FQNEAQ in the germline V gene (reference sequence). The CDR3 sequence is 13 residues long. CDR3 amino acids: CASSLPAGAEAFF. CDR3 sequence (DNA): TGTGCCAGCAGCTTGCCGGCAGGGGCTGAAGCTTTCTTT.

The V call is TRBV14, the J call TRBJ2-7; 10 bases are shared with TRBD1. The J segment lost 1 base and the V segment lost 1 base, leaving 1 base of the junction unmatched. Germline V gene lookup returns CDR1 SGHDN and CDR2 FVKESK. The CDR3 contains 15 residues. This chain's CDR3 is CASSQGQGASYEQYF. CDR3 bases: TGTGCCAGCAGCCAAGGACAGGGGGCTTCCTACGAGCAGTACTTC.

This clone was counted once. V and J are TRBV27 and TRBJ1-3; 7 bases are a match to TRBD1. The CDR3 length is 12 residues. The germline V gene has CDR1 MNHEY and CDR2 SMNVEV (reference sequence). CDR3 protein: CGRDSCLYTIYF. As DNA, the CDR3 is TGTGGACGGGACAGCTGCCTATACACCATATATTTT.

This rearrangement joins TRBV5-1 to TRBJ1-3; D is perhaps TRBD1 (6 bases). Trimming pared 8 bases from V and 0 bases from J, leaving 12 bases between. In germline, CDR1 is SGHRS, CDR2 YFSETQ. The CDR3 spans 14 residues. The CDR3, as DNA: TGCGCCAGTACCCTGGACAGCTCTGGAAACACCATATATTTT. Residues: CASTLDSSGNTIYF.

The V gene is TRBV6-6, the J gene TRBJ1-1; 7 bases fit TRBD1. The junction had 2 bases not matched to a gene; V was cut back by 7 bases and J by 3 bases. The CDR3 is made up of 12 amino acids. In germline, CDR1 is MNHNY, CDR2 SVGAGI (reference sequence). CDR3 nucleotide sequence: TGTGCCAGCACCAGGGGGGACACTGAAGCTTTCTTT. Encoded protein: CASTRGDTEAFF.

This chain uses TRBV4-1 with TRBJ2-7, with a tentative D call TRBD1 (6 bases). The CDR3 extends over 16 amino acids. CDR1 is MGHRA, CDR2 YSYEKL, per germline. Trimming removed 0 bases at V and 4 bases at J, with 16 bases between. The CDR3 protein is CASSQDRTEVFYEQYF. CDR3 in DNA: TGCGCCAGCAGCCAAGATAGGACAGAAGTCTTTTACGAGCAGTACTTC.

This chain connects TRBV27 to TRBJ2-1; 7 positions match TRBD2. This CDR3 spans 13 amino acids. V shed 5 bases, J shed 7 bases, and the junction held 5 bases outside the gene matches. CDR1 and CDR2 from the germline V gene are MNHEY and SMNVEV (reference sequence). CDR3: CASSPPGGNEQFF. In nucleotides, the CDR3 is TGTGCCAGCAGTCCCCCCGGGGGGAATGAGCAGTTCTTC.

The chain recombines TRBV25-1 with TRBJ1-4; D possibly corresponds to TRBD1 (5 bases). Germline assignment: CDR1 MGHDK and CDR2 SYGVNS. Trimming took 3 bases from V and 7 from J, leaving 15 bases between them. This CDR3 comprises 15 residues. The CDR3 DNA is TGTGCCAGCAGTGACTCTCTGGGGCCGAGTGAAAAACTGTTTTTT. It codes for CASSDSLGPSEKLFF.

This chain uses TRBV7-8 with TRBJ2-3, with a tentative D call TRBD1 (5 bases). There are 13 residues in the CDR3. The V gene's germline CDR1 is SGHVS and CDR2 FQNEAQ. V lost 5 bases to trimming and J lost 3 bases, with 9 bases between them. The DNA for the CDR3 is TGTGCCAGCAGCCCCCAGGGTACAGATACGCAGTATTTT. Protein: CASSPQGTDTQYF.

The CDR3 coding sequence is TGTGCCAGCTGTCTCGGGGTGACCCTCCCCTCAAACGAGCAGTTCTTC. This encodes CASCLGVTLPSNEQFF. The chain uses TRBV2 and TRBJ2-1; D may be TRBD2 (5 bases). V was trimmed by 8 bases and J by 10 bases, leaving 27 bases between them. The CDR3 loop spans 16 amino acids. CDR1 SNHLY and CDR2 FYNNEI come from the germline V gene.

This chain links TRBV19 with TRBJ1-2, with D perhaps TRBD1 (6 bases). V lost 7 bases and J 3 bases, leaving 15 bases between the germline ends. The CDR3 runs 14 residues. The germline V gene has CDR1 LNHDA and CDR2 SQIVND (reference sequence). The CDR3 region is CASNRQATHYGYTF. CDR3 bases: TGTGCCAGTAACCGACAGGCAACCCACTATGGCTACACCTTC.

The V call is TRBV2, the J call TRBJ2-1; D may be TRBD1 (6 bases). This CDR3 has 15 amino acids. CDR1 is SNHLY and CDR2 is FYNNEI in the germline V gene. Deletions cut 6 bases from V and 0 bases from J, with 12 bases between. The CDR3 sequence is CASRRTAGSYNEQFF. The CDR3 DNA follows: TGTGCCAGCAGGAGGACAGCTGGCTCCTACAATGAGCAGTTCTTC.

The chain is built from TRBV15 and TRBJ2-5, with D maybe TRBD1 (6 bases). The germline gives CDR1 LNHNV, CDR2 YYDKDF (reference sequence). V was shortened by 0 bases and J by 4 bases, with 9 bases between the two germline ends. This CDR3 is built from 14 residues. The CDR3 DNA is TGTGCCACCAGCAGAGATAGGGGGACAGAGACCCAGTACTTC. Its translation: CATSRDRGTETQYF.

The rearrangement uses TRBV11-2 and TRBJ1-1; D unclear. CDR3 length: 14 residues. Germline V gene sequence: CDR1 SGHAT, CDR2 FQNNGV. V was cut by 5 bases and J by 0 bases, with 10 bases left in between. The CDR3 here is CASSPTIMNTEAFF. The CDR3 bases are TGTGCCAGCAGCCCTACCATCATGAACACTGAAGCTTTCTTT.

This chain uses TRBV9 with TRBJ2-3; D is unresolved. V dropped 0 bases and J dropped 0 bases, with 11 bases sitting between them. This CDR3 spans 16 amino acids. Germline CDR1 SGDLS, CDR2 YYNGEE. The CDR3 spells CASSVDDILSTDTQYF. The CDR3 coding sequence is TGTGCCAGCAGCGTAGATGACATCCTAAGCACAGATACGCAGTATTTT.